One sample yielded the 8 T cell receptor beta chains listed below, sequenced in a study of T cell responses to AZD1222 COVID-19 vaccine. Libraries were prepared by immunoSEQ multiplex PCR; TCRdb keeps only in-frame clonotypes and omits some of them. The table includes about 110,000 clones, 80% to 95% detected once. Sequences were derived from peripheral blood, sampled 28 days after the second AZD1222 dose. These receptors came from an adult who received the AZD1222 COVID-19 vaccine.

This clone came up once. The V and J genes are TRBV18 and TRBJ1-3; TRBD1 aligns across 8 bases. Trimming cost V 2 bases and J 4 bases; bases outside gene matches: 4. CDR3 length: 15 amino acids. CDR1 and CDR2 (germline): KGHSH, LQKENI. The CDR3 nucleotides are TGTGCCAGCTCACCAACCAGGGGGCGCGGAAACACCATATATTTT. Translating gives CASSPTRGRGNTIYF.

The CDR3 loop reads CASSLTTLDEQFF. CDR3 nucleotides: TGTGCCAGCAGCCTGACAACCCTTGATGAGCAGTTCTTC. The rearrangement joins TRBV5-5 to TRBJ2-1; unclear D gene. Trimming shortened V by 4 bases and J by 8 bases, and 13 bases separated the two germline ends. The CDR3 is 13 amino acids. Germline CDR1 SGHKS, CDR2 YYEKEE (reference sequence).

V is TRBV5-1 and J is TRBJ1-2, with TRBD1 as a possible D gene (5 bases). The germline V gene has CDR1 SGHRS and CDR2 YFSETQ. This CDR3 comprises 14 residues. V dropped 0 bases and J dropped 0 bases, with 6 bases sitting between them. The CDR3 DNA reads TGCGCCAGCAGCTTGGTACAGGCTAACTATGGCTACACCTTC. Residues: CASSLVQANYGYTF.

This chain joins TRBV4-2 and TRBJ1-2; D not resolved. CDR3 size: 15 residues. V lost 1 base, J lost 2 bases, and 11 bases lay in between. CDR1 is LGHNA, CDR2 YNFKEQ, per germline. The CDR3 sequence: CASSQVGTGNYGYTF. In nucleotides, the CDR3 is TGTGCCAGCAGCCAAGTGGGAACGGGAAACTATGGCTACACCTTC.

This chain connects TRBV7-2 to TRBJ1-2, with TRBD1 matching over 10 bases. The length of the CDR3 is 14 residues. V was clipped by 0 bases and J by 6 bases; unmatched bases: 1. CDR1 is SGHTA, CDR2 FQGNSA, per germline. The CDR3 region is CASSLAGTGDGYTF. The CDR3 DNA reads TGTGCCAGCAGCTTAGCCGGGACAGGGGATGGCTACACCTTC.

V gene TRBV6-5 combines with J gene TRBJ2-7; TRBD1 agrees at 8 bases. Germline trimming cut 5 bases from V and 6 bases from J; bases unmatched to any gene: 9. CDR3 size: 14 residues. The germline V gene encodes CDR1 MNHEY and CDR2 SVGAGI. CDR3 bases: TGTGCCAGCAGTCGTCCGGGACAGGTTGCCGAGCAGTACTTC. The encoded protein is CASSRPGQVAEQYF.

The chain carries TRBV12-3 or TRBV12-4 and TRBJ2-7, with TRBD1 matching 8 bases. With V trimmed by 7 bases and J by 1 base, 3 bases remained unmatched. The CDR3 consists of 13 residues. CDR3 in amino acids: CASTRDRSYEQYF. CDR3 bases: TGTGCCAGCACCCGGGACAGGTCCTACGAGCAGTACTTC.

This chain's CDR3 is CASSQGGLAKNEQFF. The CDR3 region has the DNA TGTGCCAGCAGCCAGGGGGGACTAGCGAAGAATGAGCAGTTCTTC. This rearrangement joins TRBV4-2 to TRBJ2-1; 10 positions match TRBD2. The CDR3 totals 15 residues. CDR1 LGHNA and CDR2 YNFKEQ come from the germline V gene. The trim removed 3 bases at V and 7 bases at J, leaving 6 bases unmatched.